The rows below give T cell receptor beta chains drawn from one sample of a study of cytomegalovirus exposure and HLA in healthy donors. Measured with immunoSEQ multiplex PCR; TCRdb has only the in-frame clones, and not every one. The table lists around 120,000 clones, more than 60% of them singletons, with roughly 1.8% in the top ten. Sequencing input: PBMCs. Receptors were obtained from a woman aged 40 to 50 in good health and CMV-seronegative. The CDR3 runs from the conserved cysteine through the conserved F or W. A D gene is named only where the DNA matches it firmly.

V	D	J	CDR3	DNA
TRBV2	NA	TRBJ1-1	CASSLTRTGSTEAFF	TGTGCCAGCAGTCTAACTCGGACTGGGAGCACTGAAGCTTTCTTT
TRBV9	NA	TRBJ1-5	CASSAGNNQPQHF	TGTGCCAGCAGCGCGGGGAATAATCAGCCCCAGCATTTT
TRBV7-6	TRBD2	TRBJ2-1	CASSLAGGNNEQFF	TGTGCCAGCAGCTTAGCCGGGGGGAACAATGAGCAGTTCTTC
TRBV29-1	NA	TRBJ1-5	CSVVRRCPRSNQPQHF	TGCAGCGTTGTTAGGAGGTGTCCACGGAGCAATCAGCCCCAGCATTTT
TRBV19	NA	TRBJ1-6	CASRNQNNSPLHF	TGTGCCAGTAGGAACCAGAATAATTCACCCCTCCACTTT
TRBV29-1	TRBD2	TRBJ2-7	CSVEDKKAGVYEQYF	TGCAGCGTTGAAGATAAGAAGGCGGGGGTTTACGAGCAGTACTTC
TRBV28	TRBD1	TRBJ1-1	CASSLDRGIVGAFF	TGTGCCAGCAGTTTAGACAGGGGGATAGTCGGAGCTTTCTTT
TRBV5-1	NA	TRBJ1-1	CASSSGQFEAFF	TGCGCCAGCAGCTCTGGACAGTTTGAAGCTTTCTTT
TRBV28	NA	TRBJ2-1	CASSLLRNNEQFF	TGTGCCAGCAGTTTACTTAGAAACAATGAGCAGTTCTTC
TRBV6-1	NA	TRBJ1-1	CASSDYQGTEAFF	TGTGCCAGCAGTGACTATCAGGGCACTGAAGCTTTCTTT
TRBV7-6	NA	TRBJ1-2	CASSFPGNYGYTF	TGTGCCAGCAGTTTCCCCGGGAACTATGGCTACACCTTC